The 26 T cell receptor beta chains in this list originate from one sample, sequenced in a study of beta chain features in type 1 diabetes. Expressed TCRB transcripts were sequenced because the entire RNA isolate underwent reverse transcription. Measured with immunoSEQ multiplex PCR; TCRdb has only the in-frame clones, and not every one. Among over 150,000 clones listed, about 13% were seen once. Sequencing was performed on central memory CD4+ T cells from blood. The receptor source for this set is a woman aged 18-29 years in good health.

This clone came up a few times. The rearrangement joins TRBV5-1 to TRBJ2-5; 7 nucleotides line up with TRBD1. Germline assignment: CDR1 SGHRS and CDR2 YFSETQ. Trimming cost V 7 bases and J 5 bases; bases outside gene matches: 14. The CDR3 extends over 15 amino acids. This chain's CDR3 is CASGLGPGQIETQYF. For the CDR3, the DNA is TGCGCCAGCGGTCTTGGCCCGGGACAGATCGAGACCCAGTACTTC.

V usage is TRBV2 and J usage is TRBJ2-2, with TRBD2 matching 8 bases. Germline assignment: CDR1 SNHLY and CDR2 FYNNEI. The CDR3 loop spans 16 amino acids. With 4 bases clipped from V and 2 bases from J, the junction kept 6 bases outside the gene matches. CDR3 nucleotide sequence: TGTGCCAGCAGTGGGGCGGGGGGCCTAAACACCGGGGAGCTGTTTTTT. This codes for CASSGAGGLNTGELFF.

This clone was seen a few times. The V call is TRBV5-1, the J call TRBJ1-5; 7 bases match TRBD1. V dropped 2 bases and J dropped 5; count of bases not matched to a gene: 4. Germline values: CDR1 SGHRS, CDR2 YFSETQ. CDR3 size: 14 residues. CDR3 DNA: TGCGCCAGCAGCTTACAGGGGTTTGATCAGCCCCAGCATTTT. Translated, it gives CASSLQGFDQPQHF.

This chain connects TRBV9 to TRBJ2-2, with D tentatively TRBD1 (6 bases). The CDR3 is 16 residues long. Germline assignment: CDR1 SGDLS and CDR2 YYNGEE. The germline V and J ends were trimmed by 4 bases and 3 bases, with 16 bases remaining between them. CDR3 amino acids: CASSTRTGTDTGELFF. In DNA, the CDR3 is TGTGCCAGCAGCACACGAACAGGGACCGACACCGGGGAGCTGTTTTTT.

The table lists this clone with a few counts. This chain uses TRBV25-1 with TRBJ1-2; possible D gene TRBD1, 5 bases. Looked up from germline, CDR1 is MGHDK and CDR2 is SYGVNS. With 7 bases removed from V and 8 bases from J, the gap between germline ends came to 17 bases. The CDR3 loop spans 13 amino acids. The CDR3 DNA reads TGTGCCAGCATGAAGGACAAGAGGTCAGGCTACACCTTC. This gives the protein CASMKDKRSGYTF.

This clone has more than one count but fewer than ten. The rearrangement joins TRBV15 to TRBJ1-2; 7 nucleotides match TRBD1. Trimming removed 2 bases from V and 4 bases from J; junction bases left unmatched: 13. Germline lookup yields CDR1 LNHNV and CDR2 YYDKDF (reference sequence). The CDR3 length is 17 residues. The chain's CDR3 is CATSRLGAGGTVYGYTF. In nucleotides, the CDR3 is TGTGCCACCAGCAGACTGGGGGCAGGGGGTACGGTCTATGGCTACACCTTC.

This chain uses TRBV19 with TRBJ2-2; maybe TRBD1 (5 bases). Trimming cost V 4 bases and J 4 bases, with 13 bases left between them. Per the germline V gene, CDR1 is LNHDA and CDR2 is SQIVND (reference sequence). This CDR3 region has 15 residues. CDR3 sequence reads: CASSSDSLVTGELFF. Here the CDR3 DNA reads TGTGCCAGTAGTAGCGACAGCCTCGTCACCGGGGAGCTGTTTTTT.

The chain links TRBV28 to TRBJ1-1; 10 bases align to TRBD1. Germline-derived CDR1 and CDR2 are MDHEN and SYDVKM. The CDR3 runs to 13 residues. V lost 5 bases and J lost 10; bases outside the gene matches: 7. CDR3 protein: CASSRDRGAVAFF. The CDR3 region has the DNA TGTGCCAGCAGTAGGGACAGGGGAGCGGTAGCTTTCTTT.

The chain recombines TRBV5-4 with TRBJ2-7; the D is unclear. Per the germline V gene, CDR1 is SGHNT and CDR2 is YYREEE (reference sequence). Between the trimmed V and J ends, which lost 1 base and 6 bases, there was a span of 11 bases. The CDR3 runs to 13 residues. The CDR3 protein is CASSLRSSPEQYF. In nucleotides, the CDR3 is TGTGCCAGCAGCTTGAGATCGAGTCCCGAGCAGTACTTC.

The chain recombines TRBV5-1 with TRBJ2-7; 9 bases line up with TRBD1. V gave up 4 bases and J gave up 2 bases; unmatched junction bases: 4. This CDR3 has 14 amino acids. The germline V gene encodes CDR1 SGHRS and CDR2 YFSETQ. The CDR3 here is CASSDGTGTYEQYF. The DNA of the CDR3 is TGCGCCAGCAGCGACGGGACAGGGACCTACGAGCAGTACTTC.

There are a few counts of this clone. The gene calls are TRBV7-8 and TRBJ2-3, with 8 nucleotides matching TRBD1. After removal of 1 base from V and 2 bases from J, the junction contained 8 bases not matched to a gene. This CDR3 is built from 17 residues. Germline-derived CDR1 and CDR2 are SGHVS and FQNEAQ. In nucleotides, the CDR3 is TGTGCCAGCAGCTTAGAGGGGACAGGTAGACTCACAGATACGCAGTATTTT. Its translation is CASSLEGTGRLTDTQYF.

The V gene is TRBV9, the J gene TRBJ2-3; D possibly corresponds to TRBD2 (6 bases). Trimming removed 4 bases at V and 4 bases at J, with 10 bases between. Per germline, CDR1 SGDLS and CDR2 YYNGEE. The CDR3 is 13 residues long. In nucleotides, the CDR3 is TGTGCCAGCAGCAACCGGGAGTCAGATACGCAGTATTTT. It codes for CASSNRESDTQYF.

The chain combines TRBV6-6 with TRBJ2-7, with TRBD1 identical over 11 bases. This CDR3 contains 15 residues. The germline V gene encodes CDR1 MNHNY and CDR2 SVGAGI (reference sequence). Trimming took 5 bases from V and 5 from J; bases not matched to a gene: 8. CDR3 in DNA: TGTGCCAGCAGTACCTGGGACAGGGGGGCGGACGAGCAGTACTTC. Translating gives CASSTWDRGADEQYF.

This clone showed up just a few times. This chain links TRBV2 with TRBJ2-1; D uncertain. CDR3 size: 15 residues. V gave up 1 base and J gave up 3 bases, with 10 bases separating them. Germline V gene lookup returns CDR1 SNHLY and CDR2 FYNNEI. In DNA, the CDR3 is TGTGCCAGCAGTGAAGTGAGTTATGGCTACAATGAGCAGTTCTTC. The encoded protein is CASSEVSYGYNEQFF.

This clone was detected only a few times. The genes are TRBV5-1 and TRBJ2-7; D may be TRBD1 (5 bases). Per germline, CDR1 SGHRS and CDR2 YFSETQ. This CDR3 is built from 16 residues. The ends were cut back, 1 base at V and 2 bases at J, with 16 bases in the middle. The CDR3 region is CASSLKAGAEAYEQYF. CDR3 coding DNA: TGCGCCAGCAGCTTGAAAGCTGGGGCGGAAGCCTACGAGCAGTACTTC.

The V call is TRBV18, the J call TRBJ2-1, with D tentatively TRBD1 (7 bases). The germline V and J ends were trimmed by 1 base and 8 bases, with 24 bases remaining between them. Germline V CDR1 and CDR2: KGHSH, LQKENI. The CDR3 extends over 18 amino acids. In DNA, the CDR3 is TGTGCCAGCTCACCACTATCGACAGGGCTAGGACTACCGGATGAGCAGTTCTTC. This codes for CASSPLSTGLGLPDEQFF.

The gene calls are TRBV7-3 and TRBJ1-1, with a tentative D call TRBD1 (6 bases). The V end lost 5 bases, the J end lost 0 bases, and 13 bases lay between the germline ends. This CDR3 is built from 15 residues. Per the germline V gene, CDR1 is SGHTA and CDR2 is FQGTGA. CDR3 sequence (DNA): TGTGCCAGCAGCCGAGGGGGAGTCATGAACACTGAAGCTTTCTTT. Encoded protein: CASSRGGVMNTEAFF.

This clone has more than one count but fewer than ten. The chain employs TRBV6-5 and TRBJ1-3; D not resolved. V gave up 5 bases and J gave up 1 base, with 12 bases separating them. The CDR3 spans 15 residues. CDR1 is MNHEY, CDR2 SVGAGI, per germline. The CDR3 bases are TGTGCCAGCAGTGTTACCGGGTCTTCTGGAAACACCATATATTTT. It yields the protein CASSVTGSSGNTIYF.

The chain has TRBV6-5 and TRBJ1-4; D uncertain. From germline, CDR1 is MNHEY and CDR2 SVGAGI. Trimming stripped 5 bases from V and 6 bases from J, with 13 bases between. The length of the CDR3 is 14 residues. In nucleotides, the CDR3 is TGTGCCAGCAGTCGCAGGCTCAAGGATGAAAAACTGTTTTTT. This codes for CASSRRLKDEKLFF.

The V call is TRBV7-2, the J call TRBJ2-3; 7 nucleotides agree with TRBD2. CDR3 size: 12 residues. The junction had 5 bases not matched to a gene; V was cut back by 4 bases and J by 10 bases. The germline CDR1 and CDR2 sequences are SGHTA and FQGNSA. CDR3 sequence: CASSSSGLSQYF. CDR3 DNA sequence: TGTGCCAGCAGCTCATCGGGACTATCGCAGTATTTT.

The rearrangement links TRBV30 to TRBJ1-2; TRBD1 matches 9 bases. The germline CDR1 and CDR2 sequences are GTSNPN and SVGIG (reference sequence). The junction had 7 bases not matched to a gene; V was cut back by 4 bases and J by 4 bases. The CDR3 is made up of 14 amino acids. This chain's CDR3 is CAWNRDRVGYGYTF. CDR3 nucleotide sequence: TGTGCCTGGAACCGGGACAGGGTCGGCTATGGCTACACCTTC.

The rearrangement links TRBV6-5 to TRBJ1-1, with D unresolved. The CDR3 totals 12 residues. Trimming took 0 bases from V and 10 from J, leaving 9 bases between them. Germline V lookup: CDR1 MNHEY, CDR2 SVGAGI. The CDR3 DNA reads TGTGCCAGCAGTTACTCCGGTATGGTAGCTTTCTTT. Protein product: CASSYSGMVAFF.

This clone was picked up many times. The V call is TRBV2, the J call TRBJ2-1; D is undetermined. Germline loops: CDR1 SNHLY, CDR2 FYNNEI. V was shortened by 6 bases and J by 6 bases, with 15 bases between the two germline ends. This CDR3 region has 14 residues. The CDR3 DNA follows: TGTGCCAGCAGCTCCCTGTCGGTTATCAATGAGCAGTTCTTC. Translated: CASSSLSVINEQFF.

This clone has a handful of counts. The rearrangement joins TRBV29-1 to TRBJ2-5; 7 nucleotides line up with TRBD2. The CDR3 runs 11 residues. Germline V gene lookup returns CDR1 SQVTM and CDR2 ANQGSEA. The J segment lost 5 bases and the V segment lost 7 bases, leaving 4 bases of the junction unmatched. CDR3 region: CSGREVETQYF. The CDR3 nucleotides read TGCAGCGGTCGGGAGGTCGAGACCCAGTACTTC.

This clone has a handful of counts. The chain carries TRBV28 and TRBJ2-1, with TRBD2 matching over 8 bases. The length of the CDR3 is 16 residues. Trimming took 1 base from V and 5 from J; bases not matched to a gene: 7. Germline CDR1 and CDR2: MDHEN and SYDVKM. CDR3 loop: CASSLLPSGSHNEQFF. For the CDR3, the DNA is TGTGCCAGCAGTTTATTGCCTAGCGGGTCCCACAATGAGCAGTTCTTC.

This clone was recorded many times. This chain joins TRBV14 and TRBJ2-1; possibly TRBD1 for D (6 bases). The CDR3 sequence is 15 residues long. The germline V gene has CDR1 SGHDN and CDR2 FVKESK. Deletions cut 4 bases from V and 3 bases from J, with 13 bases between. The CDR3 region has the DNA TGTGCCAGCAGCCGGGGCCAGGGGTACTACAATGAGCAGTTCTTC. This sequence encodes CASSRGQGYYNEQFF. The full variable domain, in which reference TRBV14 and TRBJ2-1 provide the parts outside the CDR3, is EAGVTQFPSHSVIEKGQTVTLRCDPISGHDNLYWYRRVMGKEIKFLLHFVKESKQDESGMPNNRFLAERTGGTYSTLKVQPAELEDSGVYFCASSRGQGYYNEQFFGPGTRLTVL.